This entry lists 19 T cell receptor beta chains sequenced from one sample in a study of blood T cell repertoires in COVID-19. Produced via immunoSEQ multiplex PCR; TCRdb's table is partial and in-frame only. The data show approximately 170,000 clones, 70% to 90% seen once. The specimen sequenced was peripheral blood. Every receptor here comes from a woman of 80 years or more in a cohort sampled during active or convalescent COVID-19.

The chain has TRBV19 and TRBJ2-7, with 9 bases matching TRBD1. The junction had 6 bases not matched to a gene; V was cut back by 9 bases and J by 6 bases. Germline values: CDR1 LNHDA, CDR2 SQIVND (reference sequence). The CDR3 is 12 amino acids. The CDR3 sequence: CASGTGLREQYV. CDR3 sequence (DNA): TGTGCCAGCGGGACAGGGCTCCGCGAGCAGTACGTC.

This clone was counted between two and nine times. This sequence joins TRBV30 and TRBJ1-5, with 7 bases lining up with TRBD1. Germline trimming cut 2 bases from V and 10 bases from J; bases unmatched to any gene: 17. Looked up from germline, CDR1 is GTSNPN and CDR2 is SVGIG (reference sequence). CDR3 size: 16 residues. The CDR3 coding sequence is TGTGCCTGGAGTATAGCAGGGGGAAGCCCCTTCTTTCCCCAGCATTTT. This translates into CAWSIAGGSPFFPQHF.

V gene TRBV30 combines with J gene TRBJ2-3; 9 positions match TRBD2. CDR1 is GTSNPN, CDR2 SVGIG, per germline (reference sequence). V was clipped by 4 bases and J by 1 base; unmatched bases: 6. The CDR3 length is 15 residues. CDR3 bases: TGTGCCTGGATGGGGCGGGGGGGCGGCACAGATACGCAGTATTTT. Its protein is CAWMGRGGGTDTQYF. Full variable domain (rest looked up from reference TRBV30 and TRBJ2-3): SQTIHQWPATLVQPVGSPLSLECTVEGTSNPNLYWYRQAAGRGLQLLFYSVGIGQISSEVPQNLSASRPQDRQFILSSKKLLLSDSGFYLCAWMGRGGGTDTQYFGPGTRLTVL.

The V call is TRBV19, the J call TRBJ1-6; D not resolved. V shed 5 bases and J shed 3 bases, with 11 bases lying between them. The CDR3 runs to 15 residues. Germline V gene sequence: CDR1 LNHDA, CDR2 SQIVND (reference sequence). The DNA for the CDR3 is TGTGCCAGTAGTGAAGGGAGGCTCTATAATTCACCCCTCCACTTT. Encoded protein: CASSEGRLYNSPLHF.

This chain links TRBV6-1 with TRBJ1-5, with a possible D match to TRBD1 (6 bases). Germline assignment: CDR1 MNHNS and CDR2 SASEGT. V was clipped by 3 bases and J by 2 bases, with 14 bases between them. The CDR3 contains 16 residues. The CDR3 region is CASSEQGLIGNQPQHF. The CDR3 DNA follows: TGTGCCAGCAGTGAGCAGGGGTTGATAGGCAATCAGCCCCAGCATTTT.

The J gene is TRBJ2-7, the V gene TRBV5-8; 9 positions agree with TRBD2. The germline CDR1 and CDR2 sequences are SGHTS and YDEGEE. The V segment lost 4 bases and the J segment 5 bases; nucleotides outside the gene matches: 7. CDR3 length: 14 amino acids. The CDR3 DNA follows: TGTGCCAGCAGCCCGGGACTAGCTAGCGACGAGCAGTACTTC. Translation gives CASSPGLASDEQYF.

This chain links TRBV20-1 with TRBJ1-1; 7 bases are a match to TRBD1. Germline V lookup: CDR1 DFQATT, CDR2 SNEGSKA (reference sequence). The CDR3 extends over 15 amino acids. J was trimmed by 1 base and V by 3 bases; bases with no gene match: 8. DNA for the CDR3: TGCAGTGCTAGTTTAAGGGGGCAGGGGAACACTGAAGCTTTCTTT. Residues: CSASLRGQGNTEAFF.

CDR3 nucleotides: TGTGCCAGCACTCCCTCGAGGGCCAACTATGGCTACACCTTC. As protein: CASTPSRANYGYTF. This chain joins TRBV6-5 and TRBJ1-2; D unclear. Germline CDR1 is MNHEY and CDR2 is SVGAGI. Trimming removed 7 bases at V and 2 bases at J, with 14 bases between. This CDR3 spans 14 amino acids.

V and J are TRBV6-6 and TRBJ2-3; D not certain. CDR3 length equals 12 residues. With 2 bases removed from V and 5 bases from J, the gap between germline ends came to 5 bases. CDR1 and CDR2 (germline): MNHNY, SVGAGI (reference sequence). CDR3 coding DNA: TGTGCCAGCAGTTACCCGGGAGATACGCAGTATTTT. This translates into CASSYPGDTQYF.

This chain joins TRBV5-1 and TRBJ2-7, with D maybe TRBD2 (6 bases). The CDR3 runs to 14 residues. V lost 0 bases and J lost 6, with 13 bases in between. CDR1 and CDR2 (germline): SGHRS, YFSETQ. The CDR3 coding sequence is TGCGCCAGCAGCTTGGGGACGGGAGTGGGCGAGCAGTACGTC. Translated, it gives CASSLGTGVGEQYV.

This rearrangement joins TRBV7-2 to TRBJ2-3, with D possibly matching TRBD1 (6 bases). CDR1 is SGHTA and CDR2 is FQGNSA in the germline V gene. Trimming took off 5 bases at V and 2 bases at J, with 20 bases between the two ends. CDR3 length: 17 residues. CDR3 region: CASSLRAQGFNTDTQYF. For the CDR3, the DNA is TGTGCCAGCAGCCTAAGAGCACAGGGTTTCAACACAGATACGCAGTATTTT. The whole variable domain, filled in from reference TRBV7-2 and TRBJ2-3, reads GAGVSQSPSNKVTEKGKDVELRCDPISGHTALYWYRQSLGQGLEFLIYFQGNSAPDKSGLPSDRFSAERTGGSVSTLTIQRTQQEDSAVYLCASSLRAQGFNTDTQYFGPGTRLTVL.

The chain joins TRBV28 to TRBJ1-1; a possible D gene is TRBD1 (5 bases). The CDR3 runs 17 residues. Trimming shortened V by 5 bases and J by 0 bases, and 19 bases separated the two germline ends. Germline V lookup: CDR1 MDHEN, CDR2 SYDVKM. The CDR3 sequence is CASSPVIGGAMNTEAFF. For the CDR3, the DNA is TGTGCCAGCAGTCCGGTCATCGGCGGGGCTATGAACACTGAAGCTTTCTTT.

The chain uses TRBV27 and TRBJ1-5; a possible D gene is TRBD1 (6 bases). The CDR3 spans 15 residues. Germline CDR1 reads MNHEY; CDR2 reads SMNVEV (reference sequence). Deletions cut 5 bases from V and 4 bases from J, with 15 bases between. CDR3 protein: CASSPRGRMNQPQHF. CDR3 coding DNA: TGTGCCAGCAGTCCCAGGGGAAGAATGAATCAGCCCCAGCATTTT.

This chain joins TRBV5-3 and TRBJ2-7; 13 bases are a match to TRBD2. TRBV5-3 is an ORF for which the function is uncertain. V shed 2 bases, J shed 4 bases, and the junction held 12 bases outside the gene matches. The CDR3 length is 18 residues. The CDR3 DNA is TGTGCCAGAAGCTTCCCGGGACTAGCGGGACTCTCCTCATACGAGCAGTACGTC. Protein sequence: CARSFPGLAGLSSYEQYV.

This chain links TRBV7-8 with TRBJ2-7, with D perhaps matching TRBD2 (5 bases). There are 15 residues in the CDR3. CDR1 is SGHVS and CDR2 is FQNEAQ in the germline V gene. V was cut by 1 base and J by 7 bases, with 17 bases left in between. The CDR3 protein is CASSLVVGEIGEQYF. CDR3 sequence (DNA): TGTGCCAGCAGCTTAGTGGTTGGGGAGATTGGAGAGCAGTACTTC.

This chain links TRBV5-1 with TRBJ1-6; TRBD1 matches at 8 bases. Germline V CDR1 and CDR2: SGHRS, YFSETQ. Losses at the gene ends were 2 bases for V and 6 bases for J; bases not matched to a gene: 7. This CDR3 contains 16 residues. The CDR3 reads CASSFSTGEVNSPLHF. The CDR3, as DNA: TGCGCCAGCAGCTTCTCGACAGGGGAGGTTAATTCACCCCTCCACTTT.

This clone has only one observation. The rearrangement joins TRBV27 to TRBJ2-1; TRBD1 matches 9 bases. Looked up from germline, CDR1 is MNHEY and CDR2 is SMNVEV (reference sequence). The junction had 9 bases not matched to a gene; V was cut back by 3 bases and J by 9 bases. The CDR3 is made up of 15 amino acids. The CDR3 DNA reads TGTGCCAGCAGTTTGTTTTCGGGACAGGGTACTGAGCAGTTCTTC. The encoded protein is CASSLFSGQGTEQFF.

The rearrangement joins TRBV2 to TRBJ2-6, with D perhaps TRBD2 (6 bases). The CDR3 consists of 14 residues. Trimming removed 7 bases from V and 9 bases from J, with 16 bases in between. CDR1 and CDR2 from the germline V gene are SNHLY and FYNNEI. For the CDR3, the DNA is TGTGCCAGCACGGGGGATGGAGGGATCAACGTCCTGACTTTC. Amino acid sequence: CASTGDGGINVLTF.

The V gene is TRBV4-3, the J gene TRBJ1-2; D remains ambiguous. The CDR3 extends over 15 amino acids. The germline gives CDR1 LGHNA, CDR2 YSLEER. The V and J ends lost 1 base and 5 bases respectively, with 14 bases between them. In DNA, the CDR3 is TGCGCCAGCAGCCAAGCCCCTGGATCGACTTATGGCTACACCTTC. Translating gives CASSQAPGSTYGYTF.